This T cell receptor beta chain was profiled in a study of OX40 agonist ivuxolimab in advanced cancers. Study background: Averaging 60 years in age, with a range of 23 to 79, the cohort was 65% to 85% male.

Points from the study as a whole: Clonal expansion among partial responders at 0.1-3.0 mg/kg ranked near the lowest.

Assay: immunoSEQ multiplex PCR; the TCRdb copy retains only in-frame clones and omits some. The table shows about 81,000 clones, with 85% to 95% occurring only once. About this clone: Its target is not known.

Trimming cost V 4 bases and J 2 bases, with 14 bases left between them. The CDR3 totals 15 residues. Germline V CDR1 and CDR2: SGHRS, YFSETQ. The sequences come from CD4+ or CD8+ T cells sorted from blood, collected in a trial of the OX40 agonist ivuxolimab. The source of this sequence is an adult with an advanced solid tumor such as melanoma, head and neck, liver or kidney cancer. V and J are TRBV5-1 and TRBJ2-3; D is perhaps TRBD1 or TRBD2 (6 bases each). This chain's CDR3 is CASSQYPGATDTQYF. DNA of the CDR3: TGCGCCAGCAGCCAATACCCGGGGGCCACAGATACGCAGTATTTT.